The 17 T cell receptor beta chains reported below all come from one sample, sequenced in a study of OX40 agonist ivuxolimab in advanced cancers. TCRdb's table, derived via immunoSEQ multiplex PCR, lists solely in-frame clones and lacks some. The sample consists of roughly 70,000 clones, around nine tenths of them appearing once. This specimen was CD4+ or CD8+ T cells sorted from blood, taken in a trial of the OX40 agonist ivuxolimab. These receptors were obtained from an adult with an advanced solid tumor such as melanoma, head and neck, liver or kidney cancer.

This clone came up a few times. J is TRBJ2-2 and V is TRBV7-9; TRBD1 matches 9 bases. The V gene end was trimmed by 5 bases and the J gene end by 0 bases; junction bases not matched to a gene: 7. The CDR3 extends over 17 amino acids. Germline CDR1 and CDR2: SEHNR and FQNEAQ (reference sequence). As DNA, the CDR3 is TGTGCCAGCAGCGTAGGGGGACAGGGCGCGAACACCGGGGAGCTGTTTTTT. It translates to CASSVGGQGANTGELFF. The whole variable domain, remainder taken from reference TRBV7-9 and TRBJ2-2, is DTGVSQNPRHKITKRGQNVTFRCDPISEHNRLYWYRQTLGQGPEFLTYFQNEAQLEKSRLLSDRFSAERPKGSFSTLEIQRTEQGDSAMYLCASSVGGQGANTGELFFGEGSRLTVL.

The chain has TRBV29-1 and TRBJ2-1; D gene unclear. V lost 3 bases, J lost 2 bases, and 5 bases lay in between. This CDR3 comprises 12 residues. Germline CDR1 SQVTM, CDR2 ANQGSEA. In DNA, the CDR3 is TGCAGCGTTGACCAGACCTACAATGAGCAGTTCTTC. The encoded protein is CSVDQTYNEQFF.

The genes are TRBV5-5 and TRBJ1-4, with D possibly TRBD1 on 6 matching bases. CDR1 is SGHKS, CDR2 YYEKEE, per germline (reference sequence). Trimming took off 6 bases at V and 0 bases at J, with 18 bases between the two ends. The CDR3 length is 17 residues. CDR3 in DNA: TGTGCCAGCACCCTCGAGGGGGGAGGAGCAACTAATGAAAAACTGTTTTTT. It specifies CASTLEGGGATNEKLFF.

The V and J genes are TRBV11-3 and TRBJ2-1; possible D gene TRBD1, 6 bases. In germline, CDR1 is SGHNT, CDR2 YENEEA. This CDR3 contains 16 residues. V was cut by 0 bases and J by 1 base, with 10 bases left in between. The CDR3 is CASSLEGAISYNEQFF. The CDR3, as DNA: TGTGCCAGCAGCTTAGAGGGGGCAATATCCTACAATGAGCAGTTCTTC.

In regard to this clone: In the same sample, other DNA sequences code for this CDR3. The chain uses TRBV9 and TRBJ1-1; tentative D call: TRBD1 (5 bases). The V end was cut by 0 bases, the J end by 3 bases, with 6 bases between. The CDR3 loop spans 13 amino acids. Germline V lookup: CDR1 SGDLS, CDR2 YYNGEE. The CDR3 coding sequence is TGTGCCAGCAGCGTAGGGGGGGACACTGAAGCTTTCTTT. Translation gives CASSVGGDTEAFF.

The chain couples TRBV30 to TRBJ1-2; a possible D gene is TRBD1 (6 bases). Germline-derived CDR1 and CDR2 are GTSNPN and SVGIG (reference sequence). Between the trimmed V and J ends, which lost 1 base and 10 bases, there was a span of 19 bases. This CDR3 has 14 amino acids. CDR3 region: CAWSGPTTGHFYTF. Here the CDR3 DNA reads TGTGCCTGGAGTGGACCCACCACGGGACATTTCTACACCTTC.

The CDR3 region has the DNA TGTGATACCGACGCCTGGGGCAATCAGCCCCAGCATTTT. Its protein product is CDTDAWGNQPQHF. V gene TRBV21-1 combines with J gene TRBJ1-5. TRBV21-1 corresponds to a pseudogene. The CDR3 consists of 13 residues.

This clone was counted between two and nine times. V usage is TRBV20-1 and J usage is TRBJ1-1; D is ambiguous. Germline CDR1 and CDR2: DFQATT and SNEGSKA (reference sequence). The CDR3 runs to 11 residues. V lost 2 bases and J lost 0, with 1 base in between. The CDR3 coding sequence is TGCAGTGCTAGACTGAACACTGAAGCTTTCTTT. Translation gives CSARLNTEAFF.

The rearrangement joins TRBV6-5 to TRBJ2-1, with a possible D match to TRBD1 (5 bases). The length of the CDR3 is 14 residues. Germline V gene data show CDR1 as MNHEY and CDR2 as SVGAGI. V lost 2 bases, J lost 4 bases, and 9 bases lay in between. The CDR3 is CASSYRTLYNEQFF. As DNA, the CDR3 is TGTGCCAGCAGTTACCGGACACTTTACAATGAGCAGTTCTTC.

The genes are TRBV27 and TRBJ2-3, with D tentatively TRBD1 (6 bases). From germline, CDR1 is MNHEY and CDR2 SMNVEV (reference sequence). CDR3 size: 14 residues. V lost 6 bases, J lost 0 bases, and 10 bases lay in between. DNA for the CDR3: TGTGCCAGCAGGGAGGACAGTAGCACAGATACGCAGTATTTT. This codes for CASREDSSTDTQYF.

The gene calls are TRBV15 and TRBJ1-1; D not certain. The germline V gene encodes CDR1 LNHNV and CDR2 YYDKDF (reference sequence). V was trimmed by 5 bases and J by 0 bases, leaving 16 bases between them. This CDR3 comprises 16 residues. CDR3 region: CATSPERADMNTEAFF. The CDR3 DNA reads as TGTGCCACCAGCCCGGAGAGGGCTGACATGAACACTGAAGCTTTCTTT.

The chain recombines TRBV10-3 with TRBJ2-5, with TRBD1 matching over 8 bases. The J call may not be correct, given that the DNA end is closer to TRBJ2-7. Germline CDR1 and CDR2: ENHRY and SYGVKD. The CDR3 loop spans 18 amino acids. The CDR3 loop is CAISSDTVQGAVAYEQYF. CDR3 sequence (DNA): TGTGCCATCAGCTCCGATACTGTTCAGGGGGCAGTAGCCTACGAGCAGTACTTC.

The chain combines TRBV7-8 with TRBJ2-7; TRBD2 agrees at 9 bases. Unmatched junction bases numbered 17, after V lost 5 bases and J lost 0 bases. The V gene's germline CDR1 is SGHVS and CDR2 FQNEAQ. The CDR3 consists of 19 residues. Here the CDR3 reads CASSPRMGLVAGVSYEQYF. DNA for the CDR3: TGTGCCAGCAGCCCCCGTATGGGGCTAGTAGCGGGGGTCTCCTACGAGCAGTACTTC. Variable domain in full (rest from reference TRBV7-8 and TRBJ2-7): GAGVSQSPRYKVAKRGQDVALRCDPISGHVSLFWYQQALGQGPEFLTYFQNEAQLDKSGLPSDRFFAERPEGSVSTLKIQRTQQEDSAVYLCASSPRMGLVAGVSYEQYFGPGTRLTVT.

This chain joins TRBV10-3 and TRBJ1-1; unclear D gene. Germline CDR1 is ENHRY and CDR2 is SYGVKD. The length of the CDR3 is 14 residues. V dropped 3 bases and J dropped 1 base, with 9 bases sitting between them. The chain's CDR3 is CAISEEPGNTEAFF. The CDR3 nucleotides are TGTGCCATCAGTGAAGAACCTGGGAACACTGAAGCTTTCTTT.

The gene calls are TRBV7-2 and TRBJ2-4, with D possibly matching TRBD2 (6 bases). This CDR3 contains 16 residues. Trimming took 6 bases from V and 6 from J, leaving 21 bases between them. The germline CDR1 and CDR2 sequences are SGHTA and FQGNSA. The CDR3 sequence is CASSLEWRVSGNIQYF. CDR3 DNA sequence: TGTGCCAGCAGTTTGGAATGGCGGGTTAGCGGAAACATTCAGTACTTC. The full variable domain, completed using reference TRBV7-2 and TRBJ2-4, is GAGVSQSPSNKVTEKGKDVELRCDPISGHTALYWYRQSLGQGLEFLIYFQGNSAPDKSGLPSDRFSAERTGGSVSTLTIQRTQQEDSAVYLCASSLEWRVSGNIQYFGAGTRLSVL.

The chain is built from TRBV21-1 and TRBJ2-7; the D segment call TRBD2 is taken from the table without a DNA check. TRBV21-1 constitutes a pseudogene. This CDR3 is 14 amino acids long. The CDR3 coding sequence is TGTGCCAGCAGCATCGCCGGTCCTGTTTCCGAGCAGTACTTC. It codes for CASSIAGPVSEQYF.

This clone showed up just once. The genes are TRBV4-3 and TRBJ2-5; D not resolved. Deletions cut 0 bases from V and 5 bases from J, with 10 bases between. This CDR3 has 14 amino acids. In germline, CDR1 is LGHNA, CDR2 YSLEER. The CDR3 spells CASSQDILRETQYF. The DNA of the CDR3 is TGCGCCAGCAGCCAAGATATTCTCCGGGAGACCCAGTACTTC.